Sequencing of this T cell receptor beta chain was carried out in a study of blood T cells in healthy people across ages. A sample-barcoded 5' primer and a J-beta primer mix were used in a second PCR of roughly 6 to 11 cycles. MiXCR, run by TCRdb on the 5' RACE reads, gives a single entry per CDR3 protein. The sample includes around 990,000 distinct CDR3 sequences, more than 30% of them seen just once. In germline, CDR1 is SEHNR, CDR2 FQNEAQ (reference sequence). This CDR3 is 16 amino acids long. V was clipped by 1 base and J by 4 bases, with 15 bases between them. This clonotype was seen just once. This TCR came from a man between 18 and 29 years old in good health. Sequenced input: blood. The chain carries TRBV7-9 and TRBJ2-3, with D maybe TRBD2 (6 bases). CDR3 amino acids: CASSLVGGVNADTQYF. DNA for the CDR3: TGTGCCAGCAGCTTAGTTGGAGGGGTAAATGCAGATACGCAGTATTTT.